Given below is one TCR beta chain in context. The data are from a study of CD8+ T cells in alopecia areata. Study-wide context: People stayed on tofacitinib for 6 to 18 months, then stopped the drug for 6 months.

As the sequencing template, cDNA was produced by extracting RNA and reverse transcribing it. Sequencing used immunoSEQ multiplex PCR; TCRdb keeps in-frame clones, though not all of them. The data show 210,000 or so clones, with approximately 67% seen just once and 1.2% held by the top ten. Per germline, CDR1 SQVTM and CDR2 ANQGSEA. The CDR3 is made up of 15 amino acids. Trimming stripped 4 bases from V and 6 bases from J, with 21 bases between. The treatment here: oral pan-JAK inhibitor, 5-10 mg twice daily. PBMCs, the starting material, were the source of sorted CD4+ and CD8+ T cells. The V call is TRBV29-1, the J call TRBJ1-2, with a weak D call TRBD1 (6 bases). This material consisted of CD4+ T cells sorted from blood, taken around week 44, from a patient treated with tofacitinib. This TCR derives from a human donor with alopecia areata. CDR3 residues: CSVATGGRGGHGYTF. As DNA, the CDR3 is TGCAGCGTTGCCACGGGGGGGCGAGGTGGTCATGGCTACACCTTC.